A selection of T cell receptor beta chains follows, all from one sample in a study of blood T cell repertoires in COVID-19. Measured with immunoSEQ multiplex PCR; TCRdb has only the in-frame clones, and not every one. This sample has a few hundred thousand clones, with roughly 88% found just once. The sequenced sample consisted of PBMCs or T cells enriched from blood (not recorded which). The receptor source for this set is a woman between 50 and 59 years old who had recovered from COVID-19. The CDR3 runs from the conserved cysteine through the conserved F or W. The order of the fields is V gene, CDR3 length, J gene, D gene, clone size, CDR3 DNA, CDR3 protein. The D gene is left open where the match is weak. Rows may omit the clone size; those that give it use once, few, many or a size class.

V: TRBV7-6; length: 17; J: TRBJ2-6; D: -; size: -; DNA: TGTGCCAGCAGCTTAGCGATTGCCAGGGGTGGGGCCAACGTCCTGACTTTC; CDR3: CASSLAIARGGANVLTF
V: TRBV6-2/TRBV6-3; length: 14; J: TRBJ1-1; D: -; size: -; DNA: TGTGCCAGCAGTTACGATCGGGGGAACACTGAAGCTTTCTTT; CDR3: CASSYDRGNTEAFF
V: TRBV21-1; length: 15; J: TRBJ2-2; D: -; size: -; DNA: TGTGCCAGCAACTTAGGACAGGGTGTGACCGGGGAGCTGTTTTTT; CDR3: CASNLGQGVTGELFF
V: TRBV27; length: 16; J: TRBJ2-1; D: TRBD1; size: -; DNA: TGTGCCAGCAGTTTAACCGGACAGGGGTTTAGCAATGAGCAGTTCTTC; CDR3: CASSLTGQGFSNEQFF
V: TRBV27; length: 11; J: TRBJ2-1; D: -; size: -; DNA: TGTGCCAGCAGGACTTACAATGAGCAGTTCTTC; CDR3: CASRTYNEQFF
V: TRBV28; length: 15; J: TRBJ1-5; D: -; size: -; DNA: TGTGCCAGCAGTTTATGGGGCTTTGGCAATCAGCCCCAGCATTTT; CDR3: CASSLWGFGNQPQHF
V: TRBV27; length: 15; J: TRBJ2-1; D: TRBD2; size: -; DNA: TGTGCCAGCAGACCTGGACTAGCGGGAAACAATGAGCAGTTCTTC; CDR3: CASRPGLAGNNEQFF
V: TRBV28; length: 17; J: TRBJ1-2; D: -; size: once; DNA: TGTGCCAGCAGTTTGTTGGGGGCAGGCATCCTGCAATATGGCTACACCTTC; CDR3: CASSLLGAGILQYGYTF
V: TRBV30; length: 12; J: TRBJ2-7; D: -; size: -; DNA: TGTGCCTGGAGTGTGTCAGGGAACGAGCAGTACTTC; CDR3: CAWSVSGNEQYF
V: TRBV30; length: 13; J: TRBJ1-4; D: TRBD1; size: -; DNA: TGTGCCTGGAGTTTCACAGGGGGTTTGGGACTGTTTTTT; CDR3: CAWSFTGGLGLFF
V: TRBV6-5; length: 16; J: TRBJ2-7; D: TRBD1; size: -; DNA: TGTGCCAGCAGTTACTCGGACAGGGGGCCGAACTACGAGCAGTACTTC; CDR3: CASSYSDRGPNYEQYF
V: TRBV4-1; length: 18; J: TRBJ2-7; D: -; size: once; DNA: TGCGCCAGCAGCCGAATCGACAGGCCGCTCCATTCATCCTACGAGCAGTACTTC; CDR3: CASSRIDRPLHSSYEQYF
V: TRBV27; length: 15; J: TRBJ2-7; D: -; size: -; DNA: TGTGCCAGCAGTCCCCCGGCGGCGCGAACCTACGAGCAGTACTTC; CDR3: CASSPPAARTYEQYF
V: TRBV27; length: 13; J: TRBJ2-1; D: TRBD2; size: once; DNA: TGTGCCAGCAGTAAGCGGGACTACAATGAGCAGTTCTTC; CDR3: CASSKRDYNEQFF
V: TRBV27; length: 13; J: TRBJ2-7; D: -; size: -; DNA: TGTGCCAGCAGTTTTGGAGCCTCCTACGAGCAGTACTTC; CDR3: CASSFGASYEQYF
V: TRBV11-2; length: 13; J: TRBJ2-7; D: -; size: -; DNA: TGTGCCAGCAGCTTAGTATCCGCCTACGAGCAGTACTTC; CDR3: CASSLVSAYEQYF
V: TRBV10-3; length: 16; J: TRBJ2-1; D: TRBD2; size: -; DNA: TGTGCCATCAGTGATTCGGGACTAGCGGGCTACAATGAGCAGTTCTTC; CDR3: CAISDSGLAGYNEQFF
V: TRBV28; length: 15; J: TRBJ2-1; D: -; size: -; DNA: TGTGCCAGCCGAAAAATCAGACAGGTTGGGAATGAGCAGTTCTTC; CDR3: CASRKIRQVGNEQFF
V: TRBV19; length: 14; J: TRBJ2-1; D: -; size: -; DNA: TGTGCCAGTAGTATAGCGGGAGTGTCCAATGAGCAGTTCTTC; CDR3: CASSIAGVSNEQFF
V: TRBV2; length: 13; J: TRBJ1-1; D: -; size: many; DNA: TGTGCCAGCAGTGTGCAGGGGAGAACTGAAGCTTTCTTT; CDR3: CASSVQGRTEAFF
V: TRBV3-1/TRBV3-2; length: 15; J: TRBJ2-1; D: TRBD2; size: -; DNA: TGTGCCAGCAGTCAGACTAGCGGGACCTACAATGAGCAGTTCTTC; CDR3: CASSQTSGTYNEQFF
V: TRBV4-2; length: 16; J: TRBJ2-3; D: TRBD1; size: -; DNA: TGTGCCAGCAGCCCCCGGACAGGGGGCGAGGCAGATACGCAGTATTTT; CDR3: CASSPRTGGEADTQYF
V: TRBV19; length: 15; J: TRBJ2-7; D: -; size: -; DNA: TGTGCCAGTAGCCGTGCGGCCGGGGGGCAAGGGGAGCAGTACTTC; CDR3: CASSRAAGGQGEQYF
V: TRBV27; length: 14; J: TRBJ1-4; D: -; size: once; DNA: TGTGCCAGTGCCCGGGTGGGAGGGGGTGAAAAACTGTTTTTT; CDR3: CASARVGGGEKLFF
V: TRBV28; length: 15; J: TRBJ2-7; D: TRBD2; size: -; DNA: TGTGCCAGCAGTTTAACGACGACTAGCGGGACCGGGGGGTACTTC; CDR3: CASSLTTTSGTGGYF
V: TRBV6-1; length: 15; J: TRBJ2-1; D: -; size: -; DNA: TGTGCCAGCAGTGAAGACCCAGGGCCCTACAATGAGCAGTTCTTC; CDR3: CASSEDPGPYNEQFF
V: TRBV2; length: 13; J: TRBJ1-6; D: -; size: -; DNA: TGTGCCAGCAATTACAGGGATAATTCACCCCTCCACTTT; CDR3: CASNYRDNSPLHF
V: TRBV6-1; length: 16; J: TRBJ1-5; D: -; size: -; DNA: TGTGCCAGCAGTGAAGCGTCGACAGGAGACAATCAGCCCCAGCATTTT; CDR3: CASSEASTGDNQPQHF
V: TRBV4-1; length: 16; J: TRBJ2-3; D: -; size: -; DNA: TGCGCCAGCAGCCAATCAGGCGTCCTAGGGGCAGATACGCAGTATTTT; CDR3: CASSQSGVLGADTQYF
V: TRBV7-2; length: 16; J: TRBJ2-2; D: TRBD2; size: -; DNA: TGTGCCAGCAGCTTACGCCCCGCGGGAGTCCCCGGGGAGCTGTTTTTT; CDR3: CASSLRPAGVPGELFF
V: TRBV6-6; length: 15; J: TRBJ2-1; D: -; size: -; DNA: TGTGCCAGCAGTTACTCGGGTCAGGGGTACAATGAGCAGTTCTTC; CDR3: CASSYSGQGYNEQFF
V: TRBV2; length: 13; J: TRBJ2-3; D: -; size: once; DNA: TGTGCCCCCGGAGAGAGGCACACAGATACGCAGTATTTT; CDR3: CAPGERHTDTQYF
V: TRBV5-8; length: 16; J: TRBJ1-1; D: TRBD1; size: -; DNA: TGTGCCAGCAGCTTAAACAGGGGATATCCGAGCACTGAAGCTTTCTTT; CDR3: CASSLNRGYPSTEAFF
V: TRBV6-1; length: 19; J: TRBJ2-1; D: TRBD2; size: -; DNA: TGTGCCAGCAGTGAGTCGGGGAGGGCCATTCTAAGCTCCTACAATGAGCAGTTCTTC; CDR3: CASSESGRAILSSYNEQFF